This is a list of T cell receptor beta chains from one sample in a study of identical twins. MiXCR was run by TCRdb on the 5' RACE reads, yielding one entry per CDR3 protein. The table records 500,000 to 550,000 distinct CDR3 sequences, 20% to 25% of them present only once. These data also featured in a second study, about T cells expressing NK-cell markers.

Sequences were obtained from CD4+ T cells sorted from blood. The receptors come from a woman under 30 in good health. Both conserved end residues are part of each CDR3. D genes are given only for firm matches.

>TRBV29-1|TRBD2|TRBJ2-7
CSVVTGLEVYEQYF
>TRBV5-5|NA|TRBJ2-1
CASSHQQGNEQFF
>TRBV6-5|NA|TRBJ2-7
CASSYSGTRPSEQYF
>TRBV6-4|NA|TRBJ1-3
CASRTNPSGNTIYF
>TRBV7-2|NA|TRBJ2-2
CASSLALGARAGELFF
>TRBV7-9|NA|TRBJ2-5
CASSNPLGLGETQYF
>TRBV11-3|NA|TRBJ2-3
CASSPSRTSPDTQYF
>TRBV25-1|TRBD1|TRBJ1-1
CASSGDRRGAEAFF
>TRBV7-8|NA|TRBJ2-7
CASSLAPRAYEQYF
>TRBV4-3|TRBD1|TRBJ2-7
CASSQEPTGGYEQYF
>TRBV12-3/TRBV12-4|NA|TRBJ2-1
CASGGQPRGYNEQFF
>TRBV4-3|TRBD2|TRBJ2-3
CASSQGLAREDTQYF
>TRBV7-9|NA|TRBJ2-7
CASSLSLGRSAHEQYF
>TRBV18|NA|TRBJ1-3
CASSPEGNTIYF
>TRBV7-9|TRBD2|TRBJ2-1
CASSLIAGGPYNEQFF
>TRBV27|NA|TRBJ1-6
CASRDGNNSPLHF
>TRBV5-6|NA|TRBJ2-3
CASSLPPGDTQYF
>TRBV10-3|NA|TRBJ2-3
CAIRGEAKGGTQYF
>TRBV4-3|TRBD1|TRBJ2-1
CASSQAPGQGLWEQFF
>TRBV7-8|NA|TRBJ1-2
CASSLERGSYGYTF
>TRBV20-1|TRBD2|TRBJ2-5
CCARVMGLAGVWETQYF
>TRBV3-1|TRBD2|TRBJ2-7
CASSQIGGSAGEQYF
>TRBV30|NA|TRBJ1-3
CAWSGTVSGNTIYF
>TRBV5-1|TRBD2|TRBJ2-5
CASSLAASGTKTQYF
>TRBV20-1|NA|TRBJ2-5
CSALGLWETQYF
>TRBV5-1|NA|TRBJ2-1
CASSGQGFYNEQFF
>TRBV10-3|TRBD1|TRBJ2-7
CAIRRGQEIYEQYF
>TRBV5-1|NA|TRBJ1-2
CASSFSQTADGYTF
>TRBV12-3/TRBV12-4|TRBD1|TRBJ1-2
CASSQRQGGYTF
>TRBV12-3/TRBV12-4|NA|TRBJ1-5
CASSFAGRDQPQHF
>TRBV20-1|NA|TRBJ1-1
CSASSHGLATEAFF
>TRBV7-2|TRBD2|TRBJ2-3
CASSFLLAGGTDTQYF
>TRBV5-1|TRBD1|TRBJ1-1
CASSLAEGQGFEAFF
>TRBV2|TRBD2|TRBJ2-1
CASSPRGTSGYNEQFF
>TRBV7-2|NA|TRBJ1-4
CASSGGRGEKLFF
>TRBV4-2|NA|TRBJ2-5
CASSYGTLTETQYF
>TRBV7-9|NA|TRBJ1-6
CASSLGGENSPLHF
>TRBV20-1|NA|TRBJ2-5
CSALNREEETQYF
>TRBV12-3/TRBV12-4|NA|TRBJ2-6
CASSSLWTGANVLTF
>TRBV20-1|NA|TRBJ2-7
CSARDGHPRGEQYF
>TRBV18|TRBD1|TRBJ2-3
CASSPFRTGVGTDTQYF
>TRBV6-2/TRBV6-3|NA|TRBJ1-1
CASSTRTETAFF
>TRBV24-1|TRBD2|TRBJ2-5
CATSVTGTSGSGGTQYF
>TRBV27|NA|TRBJ2-3
CASKGVGDTQYF
>TRBV10-3|TRBD1|TRBJ2-3
CAIRISDRGSSTDTQYF
>TRBV12-3/TRBV12-4|NA|TRBJ1-1
CADAATTGSGTEAFF
>TRBV9|NA|TRBJ2-3
CASSVEPDTQYF
>TRBV7-2|NA|TRBJ2-5
CASSLGSARAKTQYF
>TRBV6-1|NA|TRBJ1-2
CASRDGGNYGYTF
>TRBV6-5|NA|TRBJ2-2
CASSYTGLTGELFF